The present TCR beta chain was sequenced within a study of patients and donors after allogeneic stem cell transplantation (dated by TCRdb to 2020 to 2021). Library construction relied on RT-PCR. TCRdb records NextSeq 550 as the sequencer. TCRdb redid the processing of the public reads, applying fastp at Q25 and MiXCR, and retained in-frame beta chains. Rows matching on CDR3 protein sequence are summarized as one entry with the most common DNA and genes. A total of 190,000 or so distinct CDR3 sequences appear in this sample, about 40% of them only once. The top ten clonotypes cover approximately 32% of the sample. V is cut back by 8 bases and J by 4 bases, with 3 bases in the junction unmatched. The germline V gene (reference sequence) provides CDR1 SEHNR and CDR2 FQNEAQ. From its cysteine to its phenylalanine, the CDR3 spans 12 amino acids. Solely the CDR3 DNA is kept, with 36 bases framed from the first base.

This clonotype was seen only a few times. Its antigen target is currently unknown. Base qualities were left out, and no much larger clone turns up one base away. The receptor was isolated from a human donor who was either an allogeneic HSCT recipient or a stem cell or donor lymphocyte infusion donor (not recorded which). It is not recorded whose cells these are; they may come from a transplant donor. What was sequenced was blood, either unsorted or a sorted T cell fraction (not recorded which). This sequence uses TRBV7-9 and TRBJ1-2; TRBD1 aligns with 8 central bases. The nucleotide sequence is given as TGTGCCAGCGCGGGACAGGTCTATGGCTACACCTTC. This gives the protein CASAGQVYGYTF.